Shown below are 3 T cell receptor beta chains from a single sample sequenced in a study of T cell repertoires in cytomegalovirus infection. Their target antigens are unknown. TCRdb reprocessed the reads via MiXCR and lists one record per CDR3 protein. Found here are hundreds of thousands of distinct CDR3 sequences, 30% to 40% of them singletons; the top ten hold roughly 13%. The sequenced sample was cultured CD8+ T cells from PBMCs, obtained from culture after CMV antigen stimulation. Receptor source: a human donor in good health (CMV status not recorded). Some clones in this sample may be carry-over from other donors' samples.

The chain links TRBV15 to TRBJ1-1; D not resolved. The CDR3 is made up of 15 amino acids. V lost 3 bases and J lost 1, with 12 bases in between. CDR1 is LNHNV, CDR2 YYDKDF, per germline (reference sequence). The CDR3 DNA is TGTGCCACCAGCAGGGACCTTAGTTGGAACACTGAAGCTTTCTTT. It codes for CATSRDLSWNTEAFF.

This clonotype was seen repeatedly, ten times or more. The genes are TRBV7-6 and TRBJ1-6; D is ambiguous. CDR1 is SGHVS, CDR2 FNYEAQ, per germline. Trimming removed 0 bases from V and 9 bases from J, with 9 bases in between. This CDR3 comprises 14 residues. The CDR3 DNA is TGTGCCAGCAGCTTAGCGGGCACGGCTTCACCCCTCCACTTT. It encodes CASSLAGTASPLHF.

The V gene is TRBV4-1, the J gene TRBJ2-5; TRBD1 agrees at 8 bases. The CDR3 loop spans 15 amino acids. The ends lost 4 bases at V and 1 base at J; junction bases unmatched: 5. Germline-derived CDR1 and CDR2 are MGHRA and YSYEKL. CDR3 protein: CASSPTGGSQETQYF. Written as DNA, the CDR3 is TGCGCCAGCAGCCCAACAGGGGGATCCCAAGAGACCCAGTACTTC.